Described below is a single T cell receptor (beta chain) sequence and its context. Sequencing used immunoSEQ multiplex PCR; TCRdb keeps in-frame clones, though not all of them. The repertoire holds some 70,000 clones, with 95% to 97% as singletons. This entry belongs to a study of technical replicates of blood from a few donors. The sequenced sample consisted of T cells isolated from PBMCs. The TCR comes from a human donor in good health.

CDR3 nucleotides: TGTGCCAGCAGTCAGGGGCCAAAGGAAGCTTTCTTT. Translating gives CASSQGPKEAFF. J is TRBJ1-1 and V is TRBV7-9; D may be TRBD1 (6 bases). The CDR3 contains 12 residues. The V gene lost 6 bases and the J gene lost 8 bases, with 13 bases spanning the gap. Germline CDR1 SEHNR, CDR2 FQNEAQ (reference sequence).